This T cell receptor (beta chain) was sequenced for a study of blood T cell repertoires in COVID-19. Across the whole study: Material from acute and convalescent COVID-19 was sourced from the United States, Italy and Spain. PBMCs, B-cell-depleted T cells, or T cells provided the cDNA or gDNA that made up the material.

V was clipped by 1 base and J by 7 bases, with 4 bases between them. Germline loops: CDR1 MNHEY, CDR2 SVGAGI. CDR3 length: 11 amino acids. The method was immunoSEQ multiplex PCR; TCRdb's version includes in-frame clones alone and lacks a portion of them. The sample yields under 350,000 clones, roughly 88% seen once. The origin of this receptor is a woman aged 70-85 years with acute or convalescent COVID-19. Sequencing was done on a sample of peripheral blood. J is TRBJ1-1 and V is TRBV6-5, with D uncertain. The chain's CDR3 is CASSYYSEAFF. The CDR3 nucleotides read TGTGCCAGCAGTTACTACAGTGAAGCTTTCTTT.